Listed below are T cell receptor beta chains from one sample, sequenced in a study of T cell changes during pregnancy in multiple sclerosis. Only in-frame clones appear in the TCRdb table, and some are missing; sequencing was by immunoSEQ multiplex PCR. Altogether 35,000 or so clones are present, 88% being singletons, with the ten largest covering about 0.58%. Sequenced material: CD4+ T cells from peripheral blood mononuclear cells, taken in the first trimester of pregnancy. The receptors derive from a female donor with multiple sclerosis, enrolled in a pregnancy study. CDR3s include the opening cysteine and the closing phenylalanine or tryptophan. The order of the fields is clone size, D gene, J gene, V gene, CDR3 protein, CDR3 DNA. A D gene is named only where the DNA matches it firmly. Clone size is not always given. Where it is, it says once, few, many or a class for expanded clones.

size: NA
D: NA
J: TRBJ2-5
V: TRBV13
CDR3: CASSFEGEQYF
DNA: TGTGCCAGCAGCTTTGAGGGAGAGCAGTACTTC

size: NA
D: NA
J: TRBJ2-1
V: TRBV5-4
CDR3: CASSAQLDPLGDEQFF
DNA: TGTGCCAGCAGCGCCCAACTAGACCCCCTAGGAGATGAGCAGTTCTTC

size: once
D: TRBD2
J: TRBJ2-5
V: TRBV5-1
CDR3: CASNGGRETQYF
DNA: TGCGCCAGCAACGGGGGGAGAGAGACCCAGTACTTC

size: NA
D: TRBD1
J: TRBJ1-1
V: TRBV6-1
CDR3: CASRIQGAGTEAFF
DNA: TGTGCCAGCCGAATACAGGGGGCGGGAACTGAAGCTTTCTTT

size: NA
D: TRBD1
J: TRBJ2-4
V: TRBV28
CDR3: CASSGQGVSNIQYF
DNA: TGTGCCAGCAGTGGGCAGGGGGTTTCGAACATTCAGTACTTC

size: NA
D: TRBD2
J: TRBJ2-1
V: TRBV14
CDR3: CASSLYERGYNEQFF
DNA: TGTGCCAGCAGCCTTTACGAGCGGGGTTACAATGAGCAGTTCTTC

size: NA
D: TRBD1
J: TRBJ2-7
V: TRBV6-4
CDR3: CASRPSPLDRVTYEQYF
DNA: TGTGCCAGCAGACCTTCCCCCCTAGACAGGGTCACCTACGAGCAGTACTTC

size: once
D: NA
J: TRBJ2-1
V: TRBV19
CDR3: CASSMRQIYNEQFF
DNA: TGTGCCAGTAGTATGAGACAAATTTACAATGAGCAGTTCTTC

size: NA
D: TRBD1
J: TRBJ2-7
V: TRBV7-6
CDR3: CASSLRTGSNEQYF
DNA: TGTGCCAGCAGCTTACGGACAGGGTCGAACGAGCAGTACTTC

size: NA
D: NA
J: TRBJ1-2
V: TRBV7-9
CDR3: CASSLGDRSRSYYGYTF
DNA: TGTGCCAGCAGCTTAGGTGACAGGAGCAGGAGTTACTATGGCTACACCTTC

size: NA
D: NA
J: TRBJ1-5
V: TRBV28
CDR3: CASSTRGGTNQPQHF
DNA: TGTGCCAGCAGCACCAGAGGAGGAACCAATCAGCCCCAGCATTTT

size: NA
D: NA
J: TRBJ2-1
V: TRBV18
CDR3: CASSPDGSSYNEQFF
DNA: TGTGCCAGCTCACCCGACGGGAGCTCCTACAATGAGCAGTTCTTC

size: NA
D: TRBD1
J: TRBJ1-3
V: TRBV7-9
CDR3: CASSRVGQVPGNTIYF
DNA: TGTGCCAGCAGCCGGGTAGGACAGGTTCCTGGAAACACCATATATTTT

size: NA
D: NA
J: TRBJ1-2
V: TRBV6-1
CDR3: CASSPRTGRPSGYTF
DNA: TGTGCCAGCAGTCCCCGAACCGGGAGACCATCGGGCTACACCTTC

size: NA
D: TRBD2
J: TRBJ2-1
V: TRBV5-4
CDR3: CASSPGLAGGFLNEQFF
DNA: TGTGCCAGCAGCCCGGGACTAGCGGGAGGGTTTCTCAATGAGCAGTTCTTC

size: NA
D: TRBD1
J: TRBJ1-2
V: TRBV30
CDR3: CACDFRGLPYGYTF
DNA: TGTGCCTGTGATTTCAGGGGGCTGCCCTATGGCTACACCTTC

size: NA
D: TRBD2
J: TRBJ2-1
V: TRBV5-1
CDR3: CASSAGLAGVNEQFF
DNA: TGCGCCAGCAGCGCCGGACTAGCGGGGGTAAATGAGCAGTTCTTC

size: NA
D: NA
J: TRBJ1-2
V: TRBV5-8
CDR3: CASGLLNSYGYTF
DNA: TGTGCCAGCGGACTTCTGAATAGCTATGGCTACACCTTC

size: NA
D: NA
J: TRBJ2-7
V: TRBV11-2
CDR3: CASSPGDRVSYEQYF
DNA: TGTGCCAGCAGCCCGGGGGACAGAGTCTCCTACGAGCAGTACTTC

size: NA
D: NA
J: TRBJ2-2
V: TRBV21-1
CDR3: CASFRQGGAEGTGELFF
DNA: TGTGCCAGCTTTAGACAGGGGGGCGCCGAGGGCACCGGGGAGCTGTTTTTT

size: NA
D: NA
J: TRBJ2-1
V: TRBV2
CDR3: CASSHLLASSPLNEQFF
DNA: TGTGCCAGCAGTCATCTACTAGCTTCTTCACCCCTCAATGAGCAGTTCTTC

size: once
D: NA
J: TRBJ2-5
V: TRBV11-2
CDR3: CASSFGPPPGAQYF
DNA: TGTGCCAGCAGCTTTGGACCCCCCCCCGGGGCCCAGTACTTC

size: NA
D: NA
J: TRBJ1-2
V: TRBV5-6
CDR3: CASSYRLYGYTF
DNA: TGTGCCAGCAGTTACCGACTGTACGGCTACACCTTC

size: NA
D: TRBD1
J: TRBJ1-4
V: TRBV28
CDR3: CASRQGALNEKLFF
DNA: TGTGCCAGCAGACAGGGGGCGCTTAATGAAAAACTGTTTTTT

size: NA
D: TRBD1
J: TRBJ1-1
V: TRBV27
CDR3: CASSPRTGMINTEAFF
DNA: TGTGCCAGCAGTCCCCGGACAGGGATGATTAACACTGAAGCTTTCTTT

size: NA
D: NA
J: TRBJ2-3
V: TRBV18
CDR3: CASSPIVRDTQYF
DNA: TGTGCCAGCTCACCAATCGTCCGGGATACGCAGTATTTT

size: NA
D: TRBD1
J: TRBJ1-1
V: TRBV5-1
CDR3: CASTATGANTEAFF
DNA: TGCGCCAGCACGGCGACAGGGGCGAACACTGAAGCTTTCTTT

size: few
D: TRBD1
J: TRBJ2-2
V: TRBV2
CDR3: CASRRDRMNTGELFF
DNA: TGTGCCAGCAGAAGGGACAGGATGAACACCGGGGAGCTGTTTTTT

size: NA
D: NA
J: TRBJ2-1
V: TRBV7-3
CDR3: CASSLTSRGFEQFF
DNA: TGTGCCAGCAGCTTAACCTCCAGGGGTTTTGAGCAGTTCTTC

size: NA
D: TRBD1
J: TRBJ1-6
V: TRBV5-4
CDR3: CASSFMGQGRSPLHF
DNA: TGTGCCAGCAGCTTTATGGGACAGGGTCGCTCACCCCTCCACTTT

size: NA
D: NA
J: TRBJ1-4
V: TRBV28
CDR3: CASSRPGLENEKLFF
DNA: TGTGCCAGCAGCCGGCCGGGACTGGAGAATGAAAAACTGTTTTTT

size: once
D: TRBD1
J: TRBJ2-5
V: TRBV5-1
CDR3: CASSIQTGMGETQYF
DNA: TGCGCCAGCAGCATCCAGACAGGGATGGGGGAGACCCAGTACTTC

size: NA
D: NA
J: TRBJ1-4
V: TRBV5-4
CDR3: CASSSRATGNEKLFF
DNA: TGTGCCAGCAGCTCACGGGCGACAGGAAATGAAAAACTGTTTTTT

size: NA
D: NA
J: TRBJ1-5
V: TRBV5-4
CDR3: CASSLDQNGAQHF
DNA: TGTGCCAGCAGCTTAGATCAGAACGGAGCCCAGCATTTT

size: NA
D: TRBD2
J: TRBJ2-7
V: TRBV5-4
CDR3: CASSGGLAEYYEQYF
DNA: TGTGCCAGCAGCGGAGGACTAGCGGAGTATTACGAGCAGTACTTC

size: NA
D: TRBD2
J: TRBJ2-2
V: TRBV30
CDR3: CAWKRLANTGELFF
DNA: TGTGCCTGGAAACGACTAGCAAACACCGGGGAGCTGTTTTTT

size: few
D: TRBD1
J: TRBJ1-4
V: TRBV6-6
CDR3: CASSSLDRTEKLFF
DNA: TGTGCCAGCAGTTCTCTGGACAGGACTGAAAAACTGTTTTTT

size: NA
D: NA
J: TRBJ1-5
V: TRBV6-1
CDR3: CASTSGSNQPQHF
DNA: TGTGCCAGCACCTCGGGAAGCAATCAGCCCCAGCATTTT

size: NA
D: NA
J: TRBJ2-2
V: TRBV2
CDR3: CASGRNTGELFF
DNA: TGTGCCAGCGGCCGGAACACCGGGGAGCTGTTTTTT

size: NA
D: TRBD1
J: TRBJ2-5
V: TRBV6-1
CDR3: CASSEAGTVETQYF
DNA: TGTGCCAGCAGTGAAGCGGGGACAGTCGAGACCCAGTACTTC

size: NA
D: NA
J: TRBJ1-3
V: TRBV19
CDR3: CASSIRPQGGSTIYF
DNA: TGTGCCAGTAGTATACGCCCCCAGGGCGGCAGCACCATATATTTT

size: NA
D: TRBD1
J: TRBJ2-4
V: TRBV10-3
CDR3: CAISESQGAMIQYF
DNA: TGTGCCATCAGTGAGTCTCAGGGGGCGATGATTCAATACTTC

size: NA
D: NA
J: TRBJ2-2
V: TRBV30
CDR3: CAWSDPGNTGELFF
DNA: TGTGCCTGGAGCGATCCAGGGAACACCGGGGAGCTGTTTTTT

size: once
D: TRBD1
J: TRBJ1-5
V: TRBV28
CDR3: CASSSRQGVDSNQPQHF
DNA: TGTGCCAGCAGCTCAAGACAGGGGGTAGATAGCAATCAGCCCCAGCATTTT

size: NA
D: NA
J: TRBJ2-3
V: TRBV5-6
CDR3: CASSFLQARTDTQYF
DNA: TGTGCCAGCAGCTTTTTACAGGCCCGCACAGATACGCAGTATTTT

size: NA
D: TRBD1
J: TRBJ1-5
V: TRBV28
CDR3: CASRSTGVTQPQHF
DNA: TGTGCCAGCAGGTCTACAGGGGTTACCCAGCCCCAGCATTTT

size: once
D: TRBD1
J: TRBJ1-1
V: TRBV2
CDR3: CASSRQGAQGTEAFF
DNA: TGTGCCAGCAGTCGGCAGGGGGCGCAGGGAACTGAAGCTTTCTTT

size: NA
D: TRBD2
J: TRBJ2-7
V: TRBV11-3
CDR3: CASSPGGERGAYEQYF
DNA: TGTGCCAGCAGCCCCGGGGGGGAGCGGGGGGCCTACGAGCAGTACTTC

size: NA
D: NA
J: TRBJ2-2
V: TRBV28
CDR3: CASSLAPGHNTGELFF
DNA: TGTGCCAGCAGTTTGGCCCCGGGACATAACACCGGGGAGCTGTTTTTT